Below, one T cell receptor (beta chain) is given with its context. This record belongs to a study of CD8 T cells in Susac syndrome. Per the germline V gene, CDR1 is GTSNPN and CDR2 is SVGIG (reference sequence). This CDR3 is built from 13 residues. V dropped 1 base and J dropped 7 bases, with 11 bases sitting between them. TEMRA cells were FACS-enriched, with CD8+ and CD4+ T cells isolated negatively. With random hexamers, roughly 0.45 to 1 ug RNA was reverse transcribed. The amplification used immunoSEQ multiplex PCR on TCR beta CDR3; it spanned 54 Vbeta and 13 Jbeta. TCRdb ran MiXCR on the immunoSEQ multiplex PCR reads and lists one entry per CDR3 protein. Of over 350,000 distinct CDR3 sequences in the sample, more than 80% were seen once.

The V and J genes are TRBV30 and TRBJ2-1; a weak D match, TRBD2 (5 bases). The sample was CD8+ T cells from PBMCs. This clonotype originated in a human donor with multiple sclerosis. CDR3 region: CAWSAAKRNEQFF. CDR3 DNA: TGTGCCTGGAGTGCCGCCAAGCGGAATGAGCAGTTCTTC.